This entry lists 17 T cell receptor beta chains sequenced from one sample in a study of blood T cell repertoires in COVID-19. Sequencing was performed with immunoSEQ multiplex PCR; in TCRdb, only in-frame clones are kept and a portion is missing. The sample lists about 52,000 clones; around 88% were seen once. Sequenced input: peripheral blood. These receptors all come from an elderly woman with acute or convalescent COVID-19.

This clone was seen a few times. This chain links TRBV2 with TRBJ2-3, with D maybe TRBD2 (5 bases). Trimming removed 3 bases at V and 0 bases at J, with 10 bases between. The CDR3 spans 15 residues. Germline V gives CDR1 SNHLY, CDR2 FYNNEI. CDR3 loop: CASSDSRTSTDTQYF. CDR3 nucleotide sequence: TGTGCCAGCAGTGATAGCAGGACTAGCACAGATACGCAGTATTTT. Complete variable domain (other parts from reference TRBV2 and TRBJ2-3): EPEVTQTPSHQVTQMGQEVILRCVPISNHLYFYWYRQILGQKVEFLVSFYNNEISEKSEIFDDQFSVERPDGSNFTLKIRSTKLEDSAMYFCASSDSRTSTDTQYFGPGTRLTVL.

The chain carries TRBV11-3 and TRBJ2-3; 14 bases agree with TRBD2. The CDR3 loop spans 18 amino acids. J gave up 1 base and V 6 bases, and 9 bases lay outside the gene matches. Germline V gene sequence: CDR1 SGHNT, CDR2 YENEEA. The CDR3 nucleotides are TGTGCCAGCAGATCCCTGACTAGCGGGAGGGAGGGCACAGATACGCAGTATTTT. It is translated as CASRSLTSGREGTDTQYF.

The chain carries TRBV5-1 and TRBJ2-1; D is possibly TRBD1 (6 bases). The CDR3 runs 15 residues. CDR1 SGHRS and CDR2 YFSETQ come from the germline V gene. Trimming took 1 base from V and 3 from J, leaving 11 bases between them. For the CDR3, the DNA is TGCGCCAGCAGCTTGCAGGGGTCTTACTACAATGAGCAGTTCTTC. This codes for CASSLQGSYYNEQFF.

This chain links TRBV7-9 with TRBJ1-6; no firm D call. The CDR3 spans 13 residues. V was cut by 2 bases and J by 8 bases, with 7 bases left in between. Germline loops: CDR1 SEHNR, CDR2 FQNEAQ (reference sequence). CDR3: CASSLTRDSPLHF. The CDR3 DNA reads TGTGCCAGCAGCTTAACGAGGGATTCACCCCTCCACTTT.

This chain links TRBV29-1 with TRBJ2-1, with 11 bases lining up with TRBD2. J lost 5 bases, V lost 2 bases, and 5 bases had no gene match. This CDR3 is 15 amino acids long. Germline CDR1 and CDR2: SQVTM and ANQGSEA. This CDR3 reads CSVEKGTSGNNEQFF. The CDR3, as DNA: TGCAGCGTTGAAAAAGGGACTAGCGGAAACAATGAGCAGTTCTTC.

The chain is built from TRBV3-1 (or the pseudogene TRBV3-2) and TRBJ2-5; D gene uncertain. V gave up 4 bases and J gave up 6 bases, with 21 bases separating them. CDR3 length: 16 amino acids. Per the germline V gene, CDR1 is LGHDT and CDR2 is YNNKEL (reference sequence). The CDR3 spells CASSPSGTTSLKTQYF. CDR3 sequence (DNA): TGTGCCAGCAGCCCGAGTGGTACTACCAGTTTAAAGACCCAGTACTTC.

The chain uses TRBV30 and TRBJ1-5; D gene unclear. Trimming left V 1 base short and J 2 bases short, with 9 bases between. This CDR3 has 14 residues. CDR1 is GTSNPN and CDR2 is SVGIG in the germline V gene (reference sequence). The CDR3 DNA sequence: TGTGCCTGGAGTGGCGTGAGTGGCAATCAGCCCCAGCATTTT. Encoded protein: CAWSGVSGNQPQHF.

V usage is TRBV20-1 and J usage is TRBJ1-6; D remains ambiguous. The CDR3 contains 13 residues. V was clipped by 3 bases and J by 7 bases, with 10 bases between them. Per germline, CDR1 DFQATT and CDR2 SNEGSKA (reference sequence). For the CDR3, the DNA is TGCAGTGCTAGTGGGGAGTCGAATTCACCCCTCCACTTT. Translated, it gives CSASGESNSPLHF.

This clone has only one observation. V usage is TRBV11-2 and J usage is TRBJ2-3, with D perhaps TRBD2 (6 bases). V gave up 1 base and J gave up 6 bases, with 14 bases separating them. This CDR3 contains 15 residues. Germline CDR1 SGHAT, CDR2 FQNNGV. CDR3 region: CASSLGTGLADTQYF. CDR3 bases: TGTGCCAGCAGCTTAGGGACTGGCCTAGCGGATACGCAGTATTTT.

The rearrangement joins TRBV12-5 to TRBJ2-2; 10 bases fit TRBD1. Per germline, CDR1 LGHNT and CDR2 FRNRAP. This CDR3 spans 16 amino acids. V was clipped by 6 bases and J by 4 bases; unmatched bases: 8. The CDR3 loop is CASGISRTGGTGELFF. Here the CDR3 DNA reads TGTGCTAGTGGAATCTCTCGGACAGGGGGCACCGGGGAGCTGTTTTTT.

This chain connects TRBV14 to TRBJ1-1; D not resolved. With 3 bases removed from V and 7 bases from J, the gap between germline ends came to 12 bases. CDR1 is SGHDN and CDR2 is FVKESK in the germline V gene. CDR3 length: 13 amino acids. The chain's CDR3 is CASSQGSSLEAFF. The CDR3, as DNA: TGTGCCAGCAGCCAGGGGAGTTCCCTTGAAGCTTTCTTT.

The V gene is TRBV18, the J gene TRBJ1-1; D is ambiguous. The CDR3 contains 13 residues. V lost 4 bases and J 2 bases, leaving 8 bases between the germline ends. Per the germline V gene, CDR1 is KGHSH and CDR2 is LQKENI. CDR3 bases: TGTGCCAGCTCACATCCGGGTAACACTGAAGCTTTCTTT. Protein product: CASSHPGNTEAFF.

CDR3 residues: CASSQDRGPNYGYTF. DNA of the CDR3: TGTGCCAGCAGTCAAGACAGGGGACCTAACTATGGCTACACCTTC. The V gene is TRBV2, the J gene TRBJ1-2; TRBD1 matches at 8 bases. Germline CDR1 SNHLY, CDR2 FYNNEI. Trimming cost V 5 bases and J 0 bases; bases outside gene matches: 5. There are 15 residues in the CDR3. The whole variable domain, filled in from reference TRBV2 and TRBJ1-2, reads EPEVTQTPSHQVTQMGQEVILRCVPISNHLYFYWYRQILGQKVEFLVSFYNNEISEKSEIFDDQFSVERPDGSNFTLKIRSTKLEDSAMYFCASSQDRGPNYGYTFGSGTRLTVV.

The chain recombines TRBV19 with TRBJ1-2, with D unresolved. Per the germline V gene, CDR1 is LNHDA and CDR2 is SQIVND (reference sequence). V gave up 7 bases and J gave up 1 base, with 16 bases separating them. The CDR3 runs to 15 residues. CDR3 in amino acids: CASTPTDGVNYGYTF. The CDR3 DNA reads as TGTGCCAGTACTCCAACCGACGGGGTTAACTATGGCTACACCTTC.

The chain uses TRBV16 and TRBJ2-1; D is unclear. The germline V gene encodes CDR1 KGHSY and CDR2 FQNENV. The ends were cut back, 0 bases at V and 6 bases at J, with 9 bases in the middle. This CDR3 has 14 residues. The CDR3 DNA reads TGTGCCAGCAGCCAATCTCGATCTAGCAATGAGCAGTTCTTC. It encodes CASSQSRSSNEQFF.

The table lists this clone with a few counts. The genes are TRBV7-3 and TRBJ2-3; the match to TRBD2 covers 11 bases. The germline V gene has CDR1 SGHTA and CDR2 FQGTGA. Germline trimming cut 0 bases from V and 6 bases from J; bases unmatched to any gene: 11. The CDR3 contains 18 residues. CDR3 DNA: TGTGCCAGCAGCTTAACAGCGACTAGCGGGGTCCGGTCGGATACGCAGTATTTT. It encodes CASSLTATSGVRSDTQYF.

This sequence joins TRBV10-1 and TRBJ1-5, with D hard to call. Per germline, CDR1 WNHNN and CDR2 SYGVQD (reference sequence). V lost 2 bases and J lost 6, with 5 bases in between. CDR3 length: 12 residues. In DNA form, the CDR3 reads TGCGCCAGCAGTGAGGGGAGTCAGCCCCAGCATTTT. Protein: CASSEGSQPQHF.